The clone carrying this TCR beta chain was counted between two and nine times. The sample comes from a study of human T cells and chemical hapten exposure. Across the study: Donors were sensitized with 2% DPC on the upper inner arm.

The sample's time point: patch test 1, 2 weeks after DPC sensitization. Treatment: therapeutic diphenylcyclopropenone sensitization with weekly scalp DPC. The V end was cut by 5 bases, the J end by 1 base, with 16 bases between. This CDR3 has 15 amino acids. Looked up from germline, CDR1 is GTSNPN and CDR2 is SVGIG (reference sequence). Unique molecular identifiers were attached to individual cDNA molecules within the library. TCRdb independently ran MiXCR on the RACE reads; one entry per CDR3 protein. Here the sample spans roughly 360,000 distinct CDR3 sequences, more than 4.5% being singletons. The source material was whole blood, sampled in connection with sensitization to the hapten diphenylcyclopropenone (DPC). The sequence came from a woman aged 45-65 years with alopecia areata. Some clones in this sample may be carry-over from other donors' samples. The rearrangement links TRBV30 to TRBJ2-3; TRBD1 or TRBD2 may be the D gene (5 bases each). CDR3 in DNA: TGTGCCTGGGGGAAGGGACCGAAAGGCACAGATACGCAGTATTTT. Translating gives CAWGKGPKGTDTQYF.